These T cell receptor beta chains were read from a single sample in a study of T cell repertoires in cytomegalovirus infection. No antigen has been assigned to these receptors. Using its own MiXCR run on the reads, TCRdb lists one record per CDR3 protein. The sample gives around 900,000 distinct CDR3 sequences, around a third of which show up once; around 15% is in the top ten. The input for sequencing was cultured CD8+ T cells from PBMCs, taken from culture after CMV antigen stimulation. The receptors derive from a human donor in good health (CMV status not recorded). Some clones in this sample may be carry-over from other donors' samples. CDR3s include the opening cysteine and the closing phenylalanine or tryptophan. The D gene is left open where the match is weak. Rows give clone size only sometimes, using once, few, many, or a class for an expanded clone.

size: NA
J: TRBJ2-5
length: 15
V: TRBV6-2/TRBV6-3
D: TRBD2
DNA: TGTGCCAGCAGTTACTCAGAGACTAGCGGGGAGACCCAGTACTTC
CDR3: CASSYSETSGETQYF

size: many
J: TRBJ1-4
length: 14
V: TRBV11-2
D: TRBD1
DNA: TGTGCCAGCAGCCCCCAGGGGGCTGAAGAAAAACTGTTTTTT
CDR3: CASSPQGAEEKLFF

size: few
J: TRBJ2-5
length: 13
V: TRBV20-1
D: NA
DNA: TGCAGTGCTAATAGACAGGGCGGGAAGACCCAGTACTTC
CDR3: CSANRQGGKTQYF

size: NA
J: TRBJ2-2
length: 14
V: TRBV7-9
D: NA
DNA: TGTGCTAGCGACAAAAGGAGCAACACCGGGGAGCTGTTTTTT
CDR3: CASDKRSNTGELFF

size: once
J: TRBJ1-1
length: 10
V: TRBV20-1
D: TRBD1
DNA: TGCAGTGCGTGGGACAGGGAAGCTTTCTTT
CDR3: CSAWDREAFF

size: NA
J: TRBJ1-2
length: 13
V: TRBV5-4
D: NA
DNA: TGTGCCAGCCCGGGGAAGGGGGTTGAGGGCTACACCTTC
CDR3: CASPGKGVEGYTF

size: NA
J: TRBJ2-5
length: 16
V: TRBV5-6
D: NA
DNA: TGTGCCAGCAGCTTCTTTCGGCCGACCGCAGGGGAGACCCAGTACTTC
CDR3: CASSFFRPTAGETQYF

size: NA
J: TRBJ2-3
length: 15
V: TRBV9
D: TRBD1
DNA: TGTGCCAGCAGCGTAGCGCACAGGGGGAAAGATACGCAGTATTTT
CDR3: CASSVAHRGKDTQYF

size: NA
J: TRBJ2-6
length: 18
V: TRBV6-4
D: NA
DNA: TGTGCCAGCCGCCGGACAAACCAGATAAATTCTGGGGCCAACGTCCTGACTTTC
CDR3: CASRRTNQINSGANVLTF

size: NA
J: TRBJ1-2
length: 14
V: TRBV12-3/TRBV12-4
D: NA
DNA: TGTGCCAGCAGTTTAAACAGCATGAACTATGGCTACACCTTC
CDR3: CASSLNSMNYGYTF

size: NA
J: TRBJ1-5
length: 14
V: TRBV6-1
D: NA
DNA: TGTGCCAGCAGTGAAGAATGGGTTGATCAGCCCCAGCATTTT
CDR3: CASSEEWVDQPQHF

size: many
J: TRBJ1-6
length: 18
V: TRBV7-2
D: NA
DNA: TGTGCCAGCAGCCCCCCGGGGTTTGGGAGCTCCTATAATTCACCCCTCCACTTT
CDR3: CASSPPGFGSSYNSPLHF

size: few
J: TRBJ2-1
length: 12
V: TRBV24-1
D: NA
DNA: TGTGCCACCAGTGAGGTCTACAATGAGCAGTTCTTC
CDR3: CATSEVYNEQFF

size: NA
J: TRBJ2-3
length: 20
V: TRBV27
D: TRBD2
DNA: TGTGCCAGCAGTGATCGACTAGCGGGGGCCGTTACCGCCGGCACAGATACGCAGTATTTT
CDR3: CASSDRLAGAVTAGTDTQYF

size: NA
J: TRBJ1-1
length: 13
V: TRBV18
D: NA
DNA: TGTGCCAGCTCCCACCCGGGCGGGGATGAAGCTTTCTTT
CDR3: CASSHPGGDEAFF

size: NA
J: TRBJ2-7
length: 16
V: TRBV5-5
D: NA
DNA: TGTGCCAGCAGCTTAGAGGTGGGCAGGGCCTCCTACGAGCAGTACTTC
CDR3: CASSLEVGRASYEQYF

size: few
J: TRBJ1-6
length: 16
V: TRBV7-6
D: NA
DNA: TGTGCCAGCAGCTCTTCCGGAAGGGGTGAGGGATCACCCCTCCACTTT
CDR3: CASSSSGRGEGSPLHF

size: NA
J: TRBJ2-7
length: 14
V: TRBV29-1
D: NA
DNA: TGCAGCGTTGAAGGGAACAGTGGCACGGGGGAGCAGTACTTC
CDR3: CSVEGNSGTGEQYF

size: few
J: TRBJ2-1
length: 14
V: TRBV6-2/TRBV6-3
D: TRBD2
DNA: TGTGCCACCTTTCTAGCGGGGGGGCCCGATGAGCAGTTCTTC
CDR3: CATFLAGGPDEQFF

size: few
J: TRBJ1-2
length: 14
V: TRBV20-1
D: TRBD1
DNA: TGCAGTGCTAGAGATCTGGACAGGGGTCATGGCTACACCTTC
CDR3: CSARDLDRGHGYTF

size: NA
J: TRBJ2-3
length: 16
V: TRBV5-6
D: TRBD2
DNA: TGTGCCAGCAGCTTGGCCGAGCGGGGCCGCACAGATACGCAGTATTTT
CDR3: CASSLAERGRTDTQYF

size: NA
J: TRBJ1-3
length: 16
V: TRBV2
D: NA
DNA: TGTGCCAGCAGTGAAGACGGCGTACTTACTGGAAACACCATATATTTT
CDR3: CASSEDGVLTGNTIYF

size: NA
J: TRBJ2-5
length: 16
V: TRBV7-6
D: TRBD2
DNA: TGTGCCAGCAGTTTGGGACTAGCGGGGTCCGAGGAGACCCAGTACTTC
CDR3: CASSLGLAGSEETQYF

size: many
J: TRBJ1-1
length: 18
V: TRBV12-3/TRBV12-4
D: NA
DNA: TGTGCCAGCAGTTTCGAGACTCAGAGGTTATCCATGAACACTGAAGCTTTCTTT
CDR3: CASSFETQRLSMNTEAFF

size: NA
J: TRBJ2-1
length: 14
V: TRBV12-3/TRBV12-4
D: NA
DNA: TGTGCCAACAGTCTCCGGGCCCTGCAAGATGAGCAGTTCTTC
CDR3: CANSLRALQDEQFF

size: NA
J: TRBJ2-7
length: 15
V: TRBV12-3/TRBV12-4
D: NA
DNA: TGTGCCAGCAGTTCCAGGCTTGACGTATCGTACGAGCAGTACTTC
CDR3: CASSSRLDVSYEQYF

size: once
J: TRBJ1-5
length: 13
V: TRBV7-8
D: NA
DNA: TGTGCCAGCTTAACAGCTAGCAATCAGCCCCAGCATTTT
CDR3: CASLTASNQPQHF

size: NA
J: TRBJ2-1
length: 12
V: TRBV5-6
D: NA
DNA: TGTGCCAGCAGCCACTCCCTAATGAGGCAGTTCTTC
CDR3: CASSHSLMRQFF

size: few
J: TRBJ2-3
length: 15
V: TRBV20-1
D: TRBD2
DNA: TGCAGTGCTCCCGGGACTAGCGGGGGCGCAGATACGCAGTATTTT
CDR3: CSAPGTSGGADTQYF

size: NA
J: TRBJ2-1
length: 18
V: TRBV4-1
D: TRBD1
DNA: TGCGCCAGCAGCCAAAATACGAGGGGGCACTTGGATGACAATGAGCAGTTCTTC
CDR3: CASSQNTRGHLDDNEQFF

size: many
J: TRBJ2-1
length: 16
V: TRBV7-8
D: TRBD2
DNA: TGTGCCAGCACCCTCGTGCGGGGGAGCTCCTACAATGAGCAGTTCTTC
CDR3: CASTLVRGSSYNEQFF

size: NA
J: TRBJ1-6
length: 14
V: TRBV27
D: TRBD1
DNA: TGTGCCAGCAAACAGGGGGTCGTAGATTCACCCCTCCACTTT
CDR3: CASKQGVVDSPLHF

size: few
J: TRBJ2-7
length: 14
V: TRBV11-2
D: NA
DNA: TGTGCCAGCGCGACTCGGGACAACTCCTACGAGCAGTACTTC
CDR3: CASATRDNSYEQYF

size: NA
J: TRBJ2-7
length: 13
V: TRBV19
D: NA
DNA: TGTGCCAGTAGTAACAGTATCTTATACGAGCAGTACTTC
CDR3: CASSNSILYEQYF

size: few
J: TRBJ2-1
length: 12
V: TRBV6-1
D: NA
DNA: TGTGCCAGCAGTGAACCACTTCTTGAGCAGTTCTTC
CDR3: CASSEPLLEQFF

size: NA
J: TRBJ1-1
length: 15
V: TRBV5-6
D: TRBD1
DNA: TGTGCCAGCAGCCAAAGGCGCAGGGGGTGGACTGAAGCTTTCTTT
CDR3: CASSQRRRGWTEAFF

size: NA
J: TRBJ1-1
length: 16
V: TRBV9
D: NA
DNA: TGTGCCAGCAGCGTAGGACAGGTGCCTAGGGGCACTGAAGCTTTCTTT
CDR3: CASSVGQVPRGTEAFF

size: few
J: TRBJ2-4
length: 17
V: TRBV14
D: TRBD1
DNA: TGTGCCAGCAGCCAATGGACAGGGACCCCAGCCAAAAACATTCAGTACTTC
CDR3: CASSQWTGTPAKNIQYF

size: NA
J: TRBJ2-2
length: 15
V: TRBV7-7
D: NA
DNA: TGTGCTAGCAGCTTCCTCTCTTTGGGCACCGGGGAGCTGTTTTTT
CDR3: CASSFLSLGTGELFF

size: few
J: TRBJ2-1
length: 17
V: TRBV29-1
D: NA
DNA: TGCAGCGTTGATCATACCGGGACTTTCCGCTCCTACAATGAGCAGTTCTTC
CDR3: CSVDHTGTFRSYNEQFF

size: NA
J: TRBJ1-2
length: 16
V: TRBV20-1
D: TRBD1
DNA: TGCAGTGCTAGAGAGAGGAAGGGACAGCCGCTCTATGGCTACACCTTC
CDR3: CSARERKGQPLYGYTF

size: NA
J: TRBJ2-7
length: 14
V: TRBV7-2
D: NA
DNA: TGTGCCAGCGCCATGGGTAGGGGGGAATACGAGCAGTACTTC
CDR3: CASAMGRGEYEQYF

size: NA
J: TRBJ1-6
length: 17
V: TRBV18
D: TRBD1
DNA: TGTGCCAGCTCACCACTGGGACAGGAAGGGGATAATTCACCCCTCCACTTT
CDR3: CASSPLGQEGDNSPLHF

size: few
J: TRBJ2-1
length: 15
V: TRBV12-3/TRBV12-4
D: NA
DNA: TGTGCCAGCAGTAATGTTGAGGGGTTGGGGAATGAGCAGTTCTTC
CDR3: CASSNVEGLGNEQFF

size: NA
J: TRBJ2-3
length: 15
V: TRBV15
D: TRBD2
DNA: TGTGCCACCAGCAGAGGACTAGCGGGGGGAGATACGCAGTATTTT
CDR3: CATSRGLAGGDTQYF

size: NA
J: TRBJ1-2
length: 14
V: TRBV20-1
D: NA
DNA: TGCAGTGCTAGTTCGCGGGGGATAAACTATGGCTACACCTTC
CDR3: CSASSRGINYGYTF